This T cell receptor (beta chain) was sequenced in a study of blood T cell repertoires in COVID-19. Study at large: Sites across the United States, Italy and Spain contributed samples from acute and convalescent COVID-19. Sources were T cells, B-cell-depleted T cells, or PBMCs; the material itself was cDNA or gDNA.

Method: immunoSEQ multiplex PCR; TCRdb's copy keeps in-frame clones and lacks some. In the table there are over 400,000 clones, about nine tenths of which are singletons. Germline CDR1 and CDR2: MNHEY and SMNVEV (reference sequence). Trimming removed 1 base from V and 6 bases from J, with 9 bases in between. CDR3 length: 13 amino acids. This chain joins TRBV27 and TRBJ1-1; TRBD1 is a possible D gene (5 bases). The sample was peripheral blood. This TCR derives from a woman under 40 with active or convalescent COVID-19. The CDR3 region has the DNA TGTGCCAGCAGTTTATTCGGACAACCTGAAGCTTTCTTT. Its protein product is CASSLFGQPEAFF.